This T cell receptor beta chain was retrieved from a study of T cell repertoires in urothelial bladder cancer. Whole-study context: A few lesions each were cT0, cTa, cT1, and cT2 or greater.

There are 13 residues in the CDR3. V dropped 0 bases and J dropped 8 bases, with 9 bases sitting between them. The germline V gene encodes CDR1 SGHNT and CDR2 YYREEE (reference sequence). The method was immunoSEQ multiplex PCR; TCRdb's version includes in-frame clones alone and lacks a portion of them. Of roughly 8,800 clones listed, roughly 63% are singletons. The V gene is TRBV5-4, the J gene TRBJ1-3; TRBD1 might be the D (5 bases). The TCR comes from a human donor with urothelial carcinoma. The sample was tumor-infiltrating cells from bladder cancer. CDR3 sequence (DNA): TGTGCCAGCAGCTTGGGAGGGGAGGACACCATATATTTT. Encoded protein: CASSLGGEDTIYF.